A single sample is the source of the 18 T cell receptor beta chains below, sequenced in a study of blood T cell repertoires in COVID-19. TCRdb's table, derived via immunoSEQ multiplex PCR, lists solely in-frame clones and lacks some. This sample carries about 270,000 clones, roughly 86% of them seen once, and the ten largest clones take over 8%. Sample: peripheral blood. These receptors came from a middle-aged man with active or convalescent COVID-19.

This clone was seen once. V and J are TRBV11-2 and TRBJ1-5, with unresolved D. The CDR3 is 13 amino acids. Trimming cost V 2 bases and J 6 bases, with 8 bases left between them. Looked up from germline, CDR1 is SGHAT and CDR2 is FQNNGV. The chain's CDR3 is CASSLHVGQPQHF. CDR3 nucleotides: TGTGCCAGCAGCTTACACGTCGGTCAGCCCCAGCATTTT.

The rearrangement joins TRBV30 to TRBJ1-1, with 7 bases identical to TRBD1. Germline V gene data show CDR1 as GTSNPN and CDR2 as SVGIG (reference sequence). The length of the CDR3 is 15 residues. The V gene end was trimmed by 2 bases and the J gene end by 3 bases; junction bases not matched to a gene: 9. CDR3 sequence reads: CAWSLLDRADTEAFF. The CDR3 DNA sequence: TGTGCCTGGAGTCTTCTAGACAGGGCGGACACTGAAGCTTTCTTT.

This clone appeared a single time. The chain has TRBV5-1 and TRBJ2-7, with D possibly being TRBD2 (5 bases). V was clipped by 3 bases and J by 5 bases, with 18 bases between them. The CDR3 covers 15 residues. Looked up from germline, CDR1 is SGHRS and CDR2 is YFSETQ. CDR3 amino acids: CASSSRRGNGDEQYF. CDR3 nucleotide sequence: TGCGCCAGCAGCTCCCGCCGGGGAAACGGGGACGAGCAGTACTTC.

V and J are TRBV5-4 and TRBJ1-2; the D is unclear. Germline V lookup: CDR1 SGHNT, CDR2 YYREEE (reference sequence). The CDR3 length is 15 residues. V lost 1 base to trimming and J lost 2 bases, with 12 bases between them. CDR3 protein: CASSLSTNPNYGYTF. As DNA, the CDR3 is TGTGCCAGCAGCTTGTCTACGAATCCCAACTATGGCTACACCTTC.

The chain carries TRBV7-9 and TRBJ2-3; D perhaps matches TRBD2 (5 bases). Germline CDR1 reads SEHNR; CDR2 reads FQNEAQ (reference sequence). V dropped 2 bases and J dropped 2 bases, with 11 bases sitting between them. The CDR3 is 15 residues long. In DNA, the CDR3 is TGTGCCAGCAGCTTAAGAAGCGGAAACACAGATACGCAGTATTTT. This translates into CASSLRSGNTDTQYF.

This chain uses TRBV30 with TRBJ1-1; 7 bases align to TRBD1. Germline loops: CDR1 GTSNPN, CDR2 SVGIG (reference sequence). V gave up 7 bases and J gave up 11 bases; unmatched junction bases: 19. CDR3 length: 14 residues. For the CDR3, the DNA is TGTGCCTCGGGCAGCGGGGGACAGTTTCGGATGGCTTTCTTT. It encodes CASGSGGQFRMAFF.

The sample holds one count of this clone. This chain links TRBV4-1 with TRBJ2-4; D might be TRBD2 (5 bases). The germline gives CDR1 MGHRA, CDR2 YSYEKL. The CDR3 sequence is 13 residues long. Deletions cut 1 base from V and 8 bases from J, with 9 bases between. The CDR3 loop is CASSQGVEDIQYF. DNA of the CDR3: TGCGCCAGCAGCCAAGGGGTGGAGGACATTCAGTACTTC.

The V and J genes are TRBV15 and TRBJ2-3; 10 positions match TRBD2. Trimming at V came to 8 bases and at J to 4 bases, leaving 6 bases not matched to a gene. The CDR3 runs to 14 residues. Looked up from germline, CDR1 is LNHNV and CDR2 is YYDKDF (reference sequence). The DNA for the CDR3 is TGTGCCACCCCGCTAGCGGGAGATTCAGATACGCAGTATTTT. It specifies CATPLAGDSDTQYF.

The rearrangement joins TRBV3-1 (or the pseudogene TRBV3-2) to TRBJ2-7; D is perhaps TRBD1 (6 bases). Trimming stripped 4 bases from V and 5 bases from J, with 15 bases between. This CDR3 spans 14 amino acids. From germline, CDR1 is LGHDT and CDR2 YNNKEL (reference sequence). The CDR3 DNA reads as TGTGCCAGCAGCCCCGGAAATCAGGGGCACGAGCAGTACTTC. Translating it yields CASSPGNQGHEQYF.

This sequence joins TRBV18 and TRBJ2-5; D might be TRBD1 (5 bases). CDR3 length: 14 amino acids. The V end lost 1 base, the J end lost 4 bases, and 10 bases lay between the germline ends. Germline CDR1 is KGHSH and CDR2 is LQKENI. The CDR3 sequence: CASSPQGARETQYF. The CDR3 nucleotides are TGTGCCAGCTCACCACAAGGGGCGAGAGAGACCCAGTACTTC.

The rearrangement links TRBV6-5 to TRBJ1-6, with 7 bases matching TRBD1. Germline V gene data show CDR1 as MNHEY and CDR2 as SVGAGI. V trimming: 5 bases; J trimming: 8 bases; junction bases outside the gene matches: 9. This CDR3 comprises 15 residues. The CDR3 DNA reads TGTGCCAGCAGTACCCAACCGACAGGGTATTCACCCCTCCACTTT. This translates into CASSTQPTGYSPLHF.

This sequence joins TRBV28 and TRBJ1-2, with D possibly being TRBD1 (5 bases). The V and J ends lost 6 bases and 4 bases respectively, with 15 bases between them. CDR1 is MDHEN and CDR2 is SYDVKM in the germline V gene. There are 14 residues in the CDR3. The CDR3 here is CASRRFDSPYGYTF. CDR3 in DNA: TGTGCCAGCAGACGCTTTGACAGCCCCTATGGCTACACCTTC.

For this clone: One junction end disagrees with the germline gene, perhaps due to a read error. Here the CDR3 reads CAISEHQGDRAF. CDR3 DNA: TGTGCCATCAGTGAGCACCAAGGCGACAGGGCCTTC. The chain is built from TRBV10-3 and TRBJ1-2, with 7 bases aligning to TRBD1. This CDR3 region has 12 residues. The germline CDR1 and CDR2 sequences are ENHRY and SYGVKD.

On this clone itself: Other DNA sequences in the same sample also yield this CDR3. The rearrangement uses TRBV18 and TRBJ1-5; 10 bases match TRBD1. V dropped 1 base and J dropped 4; count of bases not matched to a gene: 1. The CDR3 is 15 amino acids. Germline-derived CDR1 and CDR2 are KGHSH and LQKENI. CDR3: CASSPQGQGNQPQHF. In DNA form, the CDR3 reads TGTGCCAGCTCACCACAGGGACAGGGGAATCAGCCCCAGCATTTT.

The V gene is TRBV9, the J gene TRBJ2-7; 10 nucleotides line up with TRBD2. Losses at the gene ends were 3 bases for V and 3 bases for J; bases not matched to a gene: 6. The germline V gene encodes CDR1 SGDLS and CDR2 YYNGEE. The CDR3 length is 15 residues. CDR3 bases: TGTGCCAGCAGCGAATCTAGCGGGAGTTTCTACGAGCAGTACTTC. It encodes CASSESSGSFYEQYF. Based on the CDR3 plus reference TRBV9 and TRBJ2-7, the full variable domain is DSGVTQTPKHLITATGQRVTLRCSPRSGDLSVYWYQQSLDQGLQFLIQYYNGEERAKGNILERFSAQQFPDLHSELNLSSLELGDSALYFCASSESSGSFYEQYFGPGTRLTVT.

V and J are TRBV27 and TRBJ2-7; perhaps TRBD1 as D (5 bases). The germline CDR1 and CDR2 sequences are MNHEY and SMNVEV (reference sequence). V lost 3 bases, J lost 3 bases, and 21 bases lay in between. CDR3 length: 17 amino acids. Here the CDR3 DNA reads TGTGCCAGCAGTTTGTGGTCTGTAGCAGGGAAACTCTACGAGCAGTACTTC. Protein: CASSLWSVAGKLYEQYF.

The chain links TRBV9 to TRBJ2-7; 11 bases are shared with TRBD2. V shed 0 bases, J shed 2 bases, and the junction held 1 base outside the gene matches. CDR1 is SGDLS and CDR2 is YYNGEE in the germline V gene. The CDR3 has 15 residues. The CDR3: CASSVGLAGPYEQYF. CDR3 in DNA: TGTGCCAGCAGCGTAGGACTAGCGGGACCCTACGAGCAGTACTTC.

The chain combines TRBV6-5 with TRBJ1-5, with a possible D match to TRBD1 (6 bases). Germline lookup yields CDR1 MNHEY and CDR2 SVGAGI. Trimming cost V 5 bases and J 1 base, with 9 bases left between them. The CDR3 loop spans 14 amino acids. The CDR3 DNA follows: TGTGCCAGCAGTCCCGACAGGAGCAATCAGCCCCAGCATTTT. This sequence encodes CASSPDRSNQPQHF.